This T cell receptor (beta chain) was sequenced during a study of identical twins. The table lists this clonotype with many counts. The target antigen is unknown. General study results and limits: Without tracking the same donors, conclusions rested on cross-sectional statistical analysis.

MiXCR, applied by TCRdb to the 5' RACE reads, yields one record per CDR3 protein. The sample holds 500,000 to 650,000 distinct CDR3 sequences, 20% to 25% seen once. Healthy Caucasians were all of the donors. Germline CDR1 is SGHAT and CDR2 is FQNNGV. Trimming cost V 5 bases and J 10 bases, with 21 bases left between them. The CDR3 consists of 15 residues. This sample was shared with a second study, whose subject was yellow fever vaccine responses in identical twins.

The sequenced material came from CD4+ T cells sorted from blood. The rearrangement links TRBV11-2 to TRBJ2-1; D perhaps matches TRBD2 (5 bases). This sequence was found in a woman between 18 and 29 years old in good health. The CDR3 sequence is CASSPSGNSPKEQFF. The CDR3 nucleotides are TGTGCCAGCAGCCCGAGCGGCAATTCACCCAAGGAGCAGTTCTTC.